This passage covers 4 T cell receptor beta chains from one sample sequenced in a study of OX40 agonist ivuxolimab in advanced cancers. Repertoires were generated with immunoSEQ multiplex PCR, while TCRdb's copy carries only in-frame clones and drops some. The sample has about 34,000 clones, over 90% seen once. Sequences were derived from CD4+ or CD8+ T cells sorted from blood, sampled in a trial of the OX40 agonist ivuxolimab. These receptors originate from an adult with an advanced solid tumor such as melanoma, head and neck, liver or kidney cancer.

Of note for this clone: A junction boundary mismatches the germline segment, possibly from a read error. The chain has TRBV7-8 and TRBJ2-2; TRBD2 agrees at 7 bases. The CDR3 sequence is 16 residues long. The V gene's germline CDR1 is SGHVS and CDR2 FQNEAQ. In DNA, the CDR3 is TGTGCCAGCAGCCTAGCCCGGGGGGCGAACACCGGGGAGCTGTTTTTT. Its translation: CASSLARGANTGELFF.

Here the CDR3 DNA reads TGTGCCAGCAGTTTAGCGGGGGCAGATACGCAGTATTTT. Protein sequence: CASSLAGADTQYF. This chain connects TRBV28 to TRBJ2-3, with 7 bases fitting TRBD2. There are 13 residues in the CDR3. CDR1 MDHEN and CDR2 SYDVKM come from the germline V gene. The trim removed 2 bases at V and 4 bases at J, leaving 0 bases unmatched. Together with reference TRBV28 and TRBJ2-3, the CDR3 gives the full variable domain: DVKVTQSSRYLVKRTGEKVFLECVQDMDHENMFWYRQDPGLGLRLIYFSYDVKMKEKGDIPEGYSVSREKKERFSLILESASTNQTSMYLCASSLAGADTQYFGPGTRLTVL.

The chain recombines TRBV7-6 with TRBJ2-3, with D perhaps TRBD1 or TRBD2 (5 bases each). The ends were cut back, 5 bases at V and 1 base at J, with 16 bases in the middle. Looked up from germline, CDR1 is SGHVS and CDR2 is FNYEAQ. The CDR3 is made up of 16 amino acids. The CDR3 region is CASSTRRGQGTDTQYF. As DNA, the CDR3 is TGTGCCAGCAGCACCAGACGGGGCCAGGGCACAGATACGCAGTATTTT.

J is TRBJ1-1 and V is TRBV19; the D is unclear. The germline V gene has CDR1 LNHDA and CDR2 SQIVND (reference sequence). The V end lost 8 bases, the J end lost 0 bases, and 10 bases lay between the germline ends. This CDR3 has 13 residues. CDR3 bases: TGTGCCAGTCGGCGGAGGATGAACACTGAAGCTTTCTTT. It encodes CASRRRMNTEAFF.